The 9 T cell receptor beta chains below come from one sample, sequenced in a study of cytomegalovirus exposure and HLA in healthy donors (dated by TCRdb to about 2017). Libraries were built with the immunoSEQ multiplex PCR assay. For the multiplex PCR, a mixture combining 60 forward primers for TCR Vbeta segments and 13 reverse primers for TCR Jbeta segments was used. TCRdb carries this immuneACCESS record with in-frame sequences only. Its versions omit some clonotypes, under half of them owing to an unresolved V gene in the studies checked, with the rest unexplained. This sample has under 200,000 clones in its table, and roughly 77% of those were observed once. The ten largest make up around 8.3% of the sample. The specimen sequenced was PBMCs. These receptors originate from a woman aged 40-49 years in good health and CMV-seropositive.

The chain links TRBV5-1 to TRBJ2-3; D may be TRBD2 (6 bases). Germline CDR1 is SGHRS and CDR2 is YFSETQ. V lost 4 bases and J 6 bases, leaving 18 bases between the germline ends. The CDR3 consists of 15 residues. The CDR3 nucleotides read TGCGCCAGCAGCCCCGGGACTGCTCTTGTGGATACGCAGTATTTT. This translates into CASSPGTALVDTQYF.

This chain joins TRBV28 and TRBJ2-7; perhaps TRBD2 as D (6 bases). V was cut by 8 bases and J by 2 bases, with 16 bases left in between. The germline CDR1 and CDR2 sequences are MDHEN and SYDVKM. This CDR3 region has 14 residues. The CDR3, as DNA: TGTGCCAGCCTCTCGGCGGGATACCCCTACGAGCAGTACTTC. Amino acid sequence: CASLSAGYPYEQYF.

V and J are TRBV6-5 and TRBJ2-1; D is perhaps TRBD1 (7 bases). The CDR3 runs 15 residues. Germline V gene sequence: CDR1 MNHEY, CDR2 SVGAGI. V was shortened by 1 base and J by 5 bases, with 12 bases between the two germline ends. DNA for the CDR3: TGTGCCAGCAGTTACTGGGGGGACAGTGACAATGAGCAGTTCTTC. It is translated as CASSYWGDSDNEQFF.

The chain joins TRBV6-6 to TRBJ2-4; D unresolved. This CDR3 is built from 13 residues. Germline CDR1 reads MNHNY; CDR2 reads SVGAGI (reference sequence). Trimming took 0 bases from V and 6 from J, leaving 6 bases between them. The CDR3 DNA is TGTGCCAGCAGTTACTCAAATAGAAACATTCAGTACTTC. It is translated as CASSYSNRNIQYF.

Concerning this clone itself: Compared with germline, one end of the junction differs, possibly owing to a read error. This chain uses TRBV7-9 with TRBJ2-5; tentatively, D is TRBD1 (6 bases). The germline gives CDR1 SEHNR, CDR2 FQNEAQ (reference sequence). This CDR3 region has 17 residues. The CDR3 loop reads CSSSLGTTGRAAETQYF. CDR3 coding DNA: TGTTCCAGCAGCTTAGGGACAACTGGAAGGGCCGCGGAGACCCAGTACTTC.

This clone has just a few counts. V and J are TRBV7-9 and TRBJ1-5; D call uncertain. V lost 5 bases and J lost 6, with 14 bases in between. Germline values: CDR1 SEHNR, CDR2 FQNEAQ (reference sequence). This CDR3 is 14 amino acids long. The CDR3 is CASSTEFYGQPQHF. The CDR3 coding sequence is TGTGCCAGCAGCACAGAATTTTACGGTCAGCCCCAGCATTTT. Together with reference TRBV7-9 and TRBJ1-5, the CDR3 gives the full variable domain: DTGVSQNPRHKITKRGQNVTFRCDPISEHNRLYWYRQTLGQGPEFLTYFQNEAQLEKSRLLSDRFSAERPKGSFSTLEIQRTEQGDSAMYLCASSTEFYGQPQHFGDGTRLSIL.

The chain joins TRBV25-1 to TRBJ2-4; 7 nucleotides match TRBD2. The CDR3 spans 15 residues. Germline V gene lookup returns CDR1 MGHDK and CDR2 SYGVNS. With V trimmed by 7 bases and J by 0 bases, 6 bases remained unmatched. This CDR3 is CASNGGGLAKNIQYF. The DNA of the CDR3 is TGTGCCAGCAATGGGGGAGGGCTAGCCAAAAACATTCAGTACTTC.

The V call is TRBV7-6, the J call TRBJ2-1; D perhaps matches TRBD2 (6 bases). Trimming took off 4 bases at V and 11 bases at J, with 21 bases between the two ends. The length of the CDR3 is 15 residues. Germline lookup yields CDR1 SGHVS and CDR2 FNYEAQ. The CDR3: CASSSVYGGKGKQFF. CDR3 DNA sequence: TGTGCCAGCAGCTCCGTATACGGCGGGAAGGGAAAGCAGTTCTTC. The full variable domain, completed using reference TRBV7-6 and TRBJ2-1, is GAGVSQSPRYKVTKRGQDVALRCDPISGHVSLYWYRQALGQGPEFLTYFNYEAQQDKSGLPNDRFSAERPEGSISTLTIQRTEQRDSAMYRCASSSVYGGKGKQFFGPGTRLTVL.

This chain uses TRBV6-1 with TRBJ2-2; D gene ambiguous. Looked up from germline, CDR1 is MNHNS and CDR2 is SASEGT. The CDR3 is made up of 13 amino acids. Trimming removed 2 bases from V and 5 bases from J, with 6 bases in between. The CDR3, as DNA: TGTGCCAGCAGTGAATCAGCGACCGGGGAGCTGTTTTTT. This translates into CASSESATGELFF.